The 5 T cell receptor beta chains listed next were all sequenced from one sample in a study of shared clonotypes between healthy human individuals. Clones were read by immunoSEQ multiplex PCR, and TCRdb kept only the in-frame ones, dropping some. The table includes around 1,900,000 clones, about 94% detected once. As defined, naive CD8 cells were CD45RO-negative and positively selected for CCR7, with terminally differentiated effector memory CD45RA+ cells excluded. Sequencing was performed on naive CD8+ T cells from PBMCs. The receptor set was obtained from a man between 18 and 29 years old in good health. Some clones in this sample may be carry-over from other donors' samples.

For this clone: At one end the junction does not follow the germline gene, possibly because of a read error. This chain connects TRBV10-1 to TRBJ2-7; D is possibly TRBD1 or TRBD2 (5 bases each). Germline V gene sequence: CDR1 WNHNN, CDR2 SYGVQD (reference sequence). The CDR3 has 9 residues. The CDR3 bases are TGCGCCAGCGTTCATCGGGACCACTTC. It is translated as CASVHRDHF.

This clone was recorded only once. V is TRBV27 and J is TRBJ2-7; D is uncertain. The CDR3 sequence is 14 residues long. V was cut by 5 bases and J by 5 bases, with 16 bases left in between. CDR1 and CDR2 (germline): MNHEY, SMNVEV (reference sequence). CDR3 sequence: CASSPRVAPHEQYF. The CDR3 DNA sequence: TGTGCCAGCAGTCCCCGGGTGGCCCCCCACGAGCAGTACTTC.

CDR3 loop: CASSLDNTGASSYEQYF. CDR3 DNA sequence: TGTGCCAGCAGCTTAGACAACACAGGCGCGAGCTCCTACGAGCAGTACTTC. The J gene is TRBJ2-7, the V gene TRBV11-1; possibly TRBD1 for D (5 bases). Germline assignment: CDR1 SGHAT and CDR2 FQDESV (reference sequence). V was trimmed by 1 base and J by 0 bases, leaving 16 bases between them. CDR3 length equals 17 residues. Variable domain in full (rest from reference TRBV11-1 and TRBJ2-7): EAEVAQSPRYKITEKSQAVAFWCDPISGHATLYWYRQILGQGPELLVQFQDESVVDDSQLPKDRFSAERLKGVDSTLKIQPAELGDSAMYLCASSLDNTGASSYEQYFGPGTRLTVT.

The chain combines TRBV28 with TRBJ1-1, with 8 bases that match TRBD1. The CDR3 has 14 residues. CDR1 and CDR2 from the germline V gene are MDHEN and SYDVKM. V was pared by 5 bases and J by 5 bases, with 7 bases of the junction left unmatched. The CDR3 region has the DNA TGTGCCAGCAGTACCTACAGGGGGGAGACTGAAGCTTTCTTT. Its protein product is CASSTYRGETEAFF.

This clone has just one count. This chain connects TRBV6-5 to TRBJ1-2, with D unresolved. The germline V and J ends were trimmed by 0 bases and 5 bases, with 13 bases remaining between them. Germline lookup yields CDR1 MNHEY and CDR2 SVGAGI. The CDR3 loop spans 15 amino acids. DNA for the CDR3: TGTGCCAGCAGTTACTCCCCGGGCGTTCGGTATGGCTACACCTTC. It yields the protein CASSYSPGVRYGYTF.